The 2 T cell receptor beta chains given below trace back to one sample, sequenced in a study of blood T cells in healthy people across ages. Next came a second PCR, run for about 7 to 12 cycles, which used a sample-barcoded 5' primer along with a J-beta primer mix. Each CDR3 protein gets one entry after TCRdb re-called the 5' RACE reads with MiXCR. The table includes about 900,000 distinct CDR3 sequences, about 62% detected once. The source material was blood. These receptors were obtained from a man in his thirties or forties in good health.

J is TRBJ2-7 and V is TRBV20-1; D remains unclear. Looked up from germline, CDR1 is DFQATT and CDR2 is SNEGSKA (reference sequence). The CDR3 sequence is 16 residues long. Trimming took off 1 base at V and 1 base at J, with 17 bases between the two ends. The CDR3 DNA follows: TGCAGTGCTAGAGGTACGAGGCCAGTTGCTTCCTACGAGCAGTACTTC. Encoded protein: CSARGTRPVASYEQYF.

Regarding this clonotype: Being one base from a much bigger clone, this may be a read error. The V call is TRBV20-1, the J call TRBJ2-3; 9 bases fit TRBD2. Trimming took 5 bases from V and 1 from J; bases not matched to a gene: 1. Germline-derived CDR1 and CDR2 are DFQATT and SNEGSKA (reference sequence). This CDR3 contains 13 residues. The CDR3 protein is CSAASGGTDTQYF. CDR3 bases: TGCAGTGCTGCTAGCGGGGGCACAGATACGCAGTATTTT.